Shown below are 7 T cell receptor beta chains from a single sample sequenced in a study of long-term antiretroviral therapy in people with HIV. Survey level was the resolution at which the v3.0 immunoSEQ assay ran. Sequencing used immunoSEQ multiplex PCR; TCRdb keeps in-frame clones, though not all of them. The sample shows 20,000 to 30,000 clones, around 81% of them seen only once. Sample: unsorted PBMCs, taken at the start of antiretroviral therapy, before treatment. These receptors came from a woman younger than 35 with HIV.

This clone was picked up one time. The V gene is TRBV4-2, the J gene TRBJ2-7; TRBD2 matches at 11 bases. V was pared by 0 bases and J by 4 bases, with 14 bases of the junction left unmatched. The CDR3 is 19 amino acids. The germline V gene encodes CDR1 LGHNA and CDR2 YNFKEQ. The CDR3 coding sequence is TGTGCCAGCAGCCAAGATGGTAATAGCGGGGGGGGCACGGGGTACGAGCAGTACTTC. Its translation is CASSQDGNSGGGTGYEQYF.

The V call is TRBV7-2, the J call TRBJ2-5; 8 bases fit TRBD2. Germline CDR1 SGHTA, CDR2 FQGNSA. The CDR3 is 15 amino acids. Losses at the gene ends were 1 base for V and 4 bases for J; bases not matched to a gene: 5. The CDR3 protein is CASSLGAGAGETQYF. The CDR3 DNA reads as TGTGCCAGCAGCTTAGGAGCGGGGGCGGGAGAGACCCAGTACTTC.

The chain links TRBV4-3 to TRBJ1-1; D possibly corresponds to TRBD1 (5 bases). V lost 1 base and J lost 4, with 10 bases in between. This CDR3 contains 14 residues. The germline V gene has CDR1 LGHNA and CDR2 YSLEER. CDR3 sequence: CASSQGWRGTEAFF. Here the CDR3 DNA reads TGCGCCAGCAGCCAAGGGTGGAGGGGCACTGAAGCTTTCTTT.

The chain carries TRBV6-6 and TRBJ2-1; D unclear. Germline values: CDR1 MNHNY, CDR2 SVGAGI (reference sequence). The CDR3 spans 12 residues. The V gene lost 2 bases and the J gene lost 3 bases, with 2 bases spanning the gap. CDR3 amino acids: CASSYLYNEQFF. The CDR3 region has the DNA TGTGCCAGCAGTTACCTCTACAATGAGCAGTTCTTC.

This sequence joins TRBV5-6 and TRBJ1-2, with D perhaps matching TRBD1 (5 bases). The CDR3 covers 13 residues. The germline gives CDR1 SGHDT, CDR2 YYEEEE. Trimming took 6 bases from V and 4 from J, leaving 13 bases between them. Written as DNA, the CDR3 is TGTGCCAGCATCCCCCAGGGATCCTATGGCTACACCTTC. Amino acid sequence: CASIPQGSYGYTF. The full variable domain, with the rest looked up from reference TRBV5-6 and TRBJ1-2, is DAGVTQSPTHLIKTRGQQVTLRCSPKSGHDTVSWYQQALGQGPQFIFQYYEEEERQRGNFPDRFSGHQFPNYSSELNVNALLLGDSALYLCASIPQGSYGYTFGSGTRLTVV.

The chain links TRBV6-6 to TRBJ2-7; D is unresolved. This CDR3 region has 13 residues. CDR1 is MNHNY, CDR2 SVGAGI, per germline (reference sequence). Trimming took 0 bases from V and 4 from J, leaving 7 bases between them. Written as DNA, the CDR3 is TGTGCCAGCAGTTACTCGACACATTACGAGCAGTACTTC. Encoded protein: CASSYSTHYEQYF.

The chain has TRBV14 and TRBJ2-1; D uncertain. Germline CDR1 SGHDN, CDR2 FVKESK. This CDR3 contains 13 residues. V was trimmed by 4 bases and J by 6 bases, leaving 10 bases between them. CDR3 coding DNA: TGTGCCAGCAGCCTCATAACGTTCAATGAGCAGTTCTTC. Encoded protein: CASSLITFNEQFF.